Presented here are 9 T cell receptor beta chains from one specimen sequenced in a study of T-cell reconstitution after alpha-beta-depleted transplantation in children. Library preparation (for TCRbeta) was performed with unique molecular identifiers. TCRdb ran MiXCR on the PCR reads and lists one entry per CDR3 protein. The table has about 600,000 distinct CDR3 sequences, about an eighth seen once; the top ten hold 2% to 2.5%. Material: PBMCs, mostly from graft donor cells, obtained 360 days after TCRalphabeta/CD19-depleted stem cell transplant. The receptors shown here come from a male patient younger than 18 who had a stem cell transplant for acute myeloid leukemia, so the T cells may come from the graft donor.

This clonotype was detected only a few times. The V and J genes are TRBV5-1 and TRBJ2-1, with TRBD2 matching over 15 bases. The ends lost 2 bases at V and 1 base at J; junction bases unmatched: 10. Looked up from germline, CDR1 is SGHRS and CDR2 is YFSETQ. The CDR3 runs 20 residues. The CDR3 region is CASSFNEAGTSGRSYNEQFF. CDR3 nucleotides: TGCGCCAGCAGCTTTAACGAAGCCGGGACTAGCGGGAGGTCCTACAATGAGCAGTTCTTC.

The chain links TRBV25-1 to TRBJ1-5; D gene unclear. Trimming removed 0 bases from V and 13 bases from J, with 13 bases in between. The germline V gene has CDR1 MGHDK and CDR2 SYGVNS. The CDR3 consists of 13 residues. The CDR3 is CASSEYSSKTQHF. The DNA for the CDR3 is TGTGCCAGCAGTGAATATTCATCGAAGACGCAGCATTTT.

J is TRBJ2-1 and V is TRBV30; 7 positions match TRBD2. CDR3 length: 16 amino acids. The germline gives CDR1 GTSNPN, CDR2 SVGIG (reference sequence). J gave up 1 base and V 7 bases, and 13 bases lay outside the gene matches. Here the CDR3 DNA reads TGTGCCTCCGAGGGCGGGAGCGGCACATCCTACAATGAGCAGTTCTTC. It codes for CASEGGSGTSYNEQFF.

The chain combines TRBV3-1 with TRBJ2-1; 7 bases are a match to TRBD2. Germline assignment: CDR1 LGHDT and CDR2 YNNKEL (reference sequence). Trimming removed 1 base from V and 7 bases from J; junction bases left unmatched: 16. The CDR3 has 18 amino acids. CDR3 residues: CASSQAHQRLAPKNEQFF. For the CDR3, the DNA is TGTGCCAGCAGCCAAGCCCATCAGCGACTAGCCCCTAAGAATGAGCAGTTCTTC.

This chain's CDR3 is CASSLAPRGREDEQYF. In DNA, the CDR3 is TGTGCCAGCAGCTTAGCCCCTAGAGGTCGAGAGGACGAGCAGTACTTC. The chain is built from TRBV7-2 and TRBJ2-7, with D unclear. Trimming removed 0 bases from V and 5 bases from J, with 17 bases in between. The CDR3 is made up of 16 amino acids. Per germline, CDR1 SGHTA and CDR2 FQGNSA.

This clonotype came up many times. The V call is TRBV12-3 or TRBV12-4, the J call TRBJ2-1; TRBD2 aligns across 7 bases. The CDR3 consists of 15 residues. With 5 bases clipped from V and 0 bases from J, the junction kept 4 bases outside the gene matches. Written as DNA, the CDR3 is TGTGCCAGCAGTAACAGACTAGCCTCCTACAATGAGCAGTTCTTC. Its translation: CASSNRLASYNEQFF.

This clonotype was detected ten times or more. This chain connects TRBV28 to TRBJ2-5; 11 bases align to TRBD2. CDR3 length: 17 residues. CDR1 MDHEN and CDR2 SYDVKM come from the germline V gene. Trimming at V came to 6 bases and at J to 2 bases, leaving 11 bases not matched to a gene. Here the CDR3 reads CASSRPKIAGGQETQYF. CDR3 nucleotide sequence: TGTGCCAGCAGCCGCCCGAAAATAGCGGGAGGGCAAGAGACCCAGTACTTC.

J is TRBJ2-1 and V is TRBV20-1; the match to TRBD2 covers 9 bases. Germline CDR1 reads DFQATT; CDR2 reads SNEGSKA (reference sequence). This CDR3 spans 16 amino acids. V dropped 6 bases and J dropped 4; count of bases not matched to a gene: 13. The CDR3 reads CSASDAGGLMYNEQFF. The CDR3 nucleotides are TGCAGTGCATCCGATGCGGGAGGGCTGATGTACAATGAGCAGTTCTTC.

The rearrangement joins TRBV4-2 to TRBJ2-1; 12 bases map to TRBD2. Looked up from germline, CDR1 is LGHNA and CDR2 is YNFKEQ. The CDR3 covers 16 residues. The trim removed 2 bases at V and 8 bases at J, leaving 7 bases unmatched. Written as DNA, the CDR3 is TGTGCCAGCAGCCAACGACCGGGACTAGCGGGTCATGAGCAGTTCTTC. As protein: CASSQRPGLAGHEQFF.